These 14 T cell receptor beta chains came from one sample sequenced in a study of cytomegalovirus exposure and HLA in healthy donors. Primers for the PCR totalled 60 Vbeta and 13 Jbeta. TCRdb's table, derived via immunoSEQ multiplex PCR, lists solely in-frame clones and lacks some. The data contain 200,000 or so clones, over 75% of them singletons. Material: PBMCs. The receptors shown here come from a man aged 45 to 65 in good health and CMV-seronegative.

This clone was observed a few times. At the DNA level, this CDR3 is encoded by other sequences in the same sample as well. The genes are TRBV19 and TRBJ1-4, with D hard to call. Germline CDR1 is LNHDA and CDR2 is SQIVND (reference sequence). Trimming stripped 3 bases from V and 8 bases from J, with 13 bases between. The CDR3 totals 14 residues. CDR3 DNA: TGTGCCAGTAGTATCACACCGGGAGGCGAAAAACTGTTTTTT. The encoded protein is CASSITPGGEKLFF. The full variable domain, with the rest looked up from reference TRBV19 and TRBJ1-4, is DGGITQSPKYLFRKEGQNVTLSCEQNLNHDAMYWYRQDPGQGLRLIYYSQIVNDFQKGDIAEGYSVSREKKESFPLTVTSAQKNPTAFYLCASSITPGGEKLFFGSGTQLSVL.

The chain employs TRBV10-3 and TRBJ1-2, with D uncertain. With 5 bases removed from V and 4 bases from J, the gap between germline ends came to 11 bases. The CDR3 extends over 13 amino acids. The germline V gene encodes CDR1 ENHRY and CDR2 SYGVKD. This chain's CDR3 is CAISLTDFYGYTF. The DNA of the CDR3 is TGTGCCATCAGTCTGACTGACTTCTATGGCTACACCTTC.

This chain joins TRBV19 and TRBJ2-7, with D possibly TRBD1 on 6 matching bases. The CDR3 covers 16 residues. Trimming shortened V by 6 bases and J by 0 bases, and 18 bases separated the two germline ends. CDR1 LNHDA and CDR2 SQIVND come from the germline V gene (reference sequence). CDR3 sequence reads: CASSREGSGASYEQYF. CDR3 coding DNA: TGTGCCAGTAGCCGGGAAGGTTCAGGGGCCTCCTACGAGCAGTACTTC.

This sequence joins TRBV18 and TRBJ1-2; D is perhaps TRBD1 (6 bases). The CDR3 has 14 residues. Germline V gives CDR1 KGHSH, CDR2 LQKENI. The ends were cut back, 6 bases at V and 6 bases at J, with 17 bases in the middle. The CDR3 sequence: CASSSTGTKDGYTF. The CDR3 nucleotides are TGTGCCAGCTCGTCTACCGGGACAAAAGATGGCTACACCTTC.

This chain uses TRBV6-1 with TRBJ1-1; TRBD1 matches at 7 bases. CDR1 is MNHNS and CDR2 is SASEGT in the germline V gene. The CDR3 length is 14 residues. V shed 2 bases and J 10 bases; nucleotides not matched to a gene: 10. The CDR3 bases are TGTGCCAGCAGTGAATCGGACAGGTCTCTTGGAGCTTTCTTT. Translation: CASSESDRSLGAFF.

The J gene is TRBJ2-3, the V gene TRBV5-1; 9 bases fit TRBD1. V trimming: 4 bases; J trimming: 3 bases; junction bases outside the gene matches: 0. The germline gives CDR1 SGHRS, CDR2 YFSETQ. This CDR3 contains 13 residues. The CDR3 region is CASSGQGTDTQYF. The CDR3 coding sequence is TGCGCCAGCAGCGGACAGGGGACAGATACGCAGTATTTT. Full variable domain (missing parts from reference TRBV5-1 and TRBJ2-3): KAGVTQTPRYLIKTRGQQVTLSCSPISGHRSVSWYQQTPGQGLQFLFEYFSETQRNKGNFPGRFSGRQFSNSRSEMNVSTLELGDSALYLCASSGQGTDTQYFGPGTRLTVL.

This chain connects TRBV4-1 to TRBJ1-1, with 8 bases matching TRBD1. The CDR3 is 16 amino acids. V trimming: 3 bases; J trimming: 3 bases; junction bases outside the gene matches: 9. The V gene's germline CDR1 is MGHRA and CDR2 YSYEKL. Here the CDR3 DNA reads TGCGCCAGCAGCCACCGGACAGGGAGAATGGACACTGAAGCTTTCTTT. It encodes CASSHRTGRMDTEAFF.

The chain links TRBV6-5 to TRBJ2-2, with D perhaps matching TRBD2 (5 bases). V lost 4 bases to trimming and J lost 6 bases, with 12 bases between them. CDR1 is MNHEY and CDR2 is SVGAGI in the germline V gene. This CDR3 is built from 14 residues. CDR3 loop: CASSSSRGSGELFF. The CDR3 DNA is TGTGCCAGCAGTTCGTCTCGGGGATCCGGGGAGCTGTTTTTT.

The CDR3 nucleotides are TGTGCCAGCCGACTCCCGGGACAGGGTCTCAATGAGCAGTTCTTC. It translates to CASRLPGQGLNEQFF. The V call is TRBV7-8, the J call TRBJ2-1; 9 bases are shared with TRBD1. The V gene's germline CDR1 is SGHVS and CDR2 FQNEAQ. The CDR3 sequence is 15 residues long. Losses at the gene ends were 8 bases for V and 6 bases for J; bases not matched to a gene: 11. Full variable domain (remainder filled in from reference TRBV7-8 and TRBJ2-1): GAGVSQSPRYKVAKRGQDVALRCDPISGHVSLFWYQQALGQGPEFLTYFQNEAQLDKSGLPSDRFFAERPEGSVSTLKIQRTQQEDSAVYLCASRLPGQGLNEQFFGPGTRLTVL.

This clone appeared once. The chain couples TRBV19 to TRBJ1-5, with 9 positions matching TRBD1. Germline lookup yields CDR1 LNHDA and CDR2 SQIVND (reference sequence). V was pared by 1 base and J by 10 bases, with 14 bases of the junction left unmatched. The CDR3 extends over 17 amino acids. CDR3 DNA sequence: TGTGCCAGTAGTATAGCAACCGGGACAGGGAATGTTTTCCCCCAGCATTTT. Translated: CASSIATGTGNVFPQHF.

V gene TRBV7-2 combines with J gene TRBJ2-5, with D perhaps matching TRBD2 (5 bases). CDR3 length: 13 amino acids. With 5 bases removed from V and 5 bases from J, the gap between germline ends came to 12 bases. Germline CDR1 and CDR2: SGHTA and FQGNSA. The CDR3 sequence is CASSPGSRETQYF. For the CDR3, the DNA is TGTGCCAGCAGCCCGGGGTCCAGGGAGACCCAGTACTTC.

The CDR3 region has the DNA TGTGCCAGCAGACAACTAGCTGGGGCCGGGGAGCTGTTTTTT. It specifies CASRQLAGAGELFF. The chain recombines TRBV6-5 with TRBJ2-2; tentative D call: TRBD2 (6 bases). The germline V and J ends were trimmed by 6 bases and 6 bases, with 14 bases remaining between them. Germline V gene sequence: CDR1 MNHEY, CDR2 SVGAGI. CDR3 length: 14 residues.

The chain uses TRBV19 and TRBJ1-1, with TRBD1 identical over 7 bases. CDR3 length equals 14 residues. Germline lookup yields CDR1 LNHDA and CDR2 SQIVND (reference sequence). Losses at the gene ends were 3 bases for V and 7 bases for J; bases not matched to a gene: 8. This chain's CDR3 is CASSIIFDRVEAFF. The CDR3 DNA follows: TGTGCCAGTAGTATTATTTTCGACAGGGTTGAAGCTTTCTTT.

This clone was detected once. The chain has TRBV7-6 and TRBJ1-1; a weak D match, TRBD1 (5 bases). The germline CDR1 and CDR2 sequences are SGHVS and FNYEAQ. V lost 7 bases and J lost 6, with 18 bases in between. This CDR3 comprises 14 residues. CDR3 protein: CASTPQGDGAEAFF. Written as DNA, the CDR3 is TGTGCCAGCACCCCCCAAGGGGATGGAGCTGAAGCTTTCTTT.